These 32 T cell receptor beta chains came from one sample sequenced in a study of molecular identifiers for immune sequencing clone quantification. TCRdb processed the PCR reads anew with MiXCR; each CDR3 protein has one entry. In the table there are some 96,000 distinct CDR3 sequences, roughly 24% of which are singletons. Sequences were obtained from naive CD8+ T cells from blood, with Jurkat cell RNA spiked in. Subset defined: FACS-sorted CD8+CD4-CCR7+CD45RA+ naive T cells. The receptor source for this set is a human donor in good health. Some libraries in this study had Jurkat cell RNA spiked in.

The J gene is TRBJ2-7, the V gene TRBV11-2; 7 bases fit TRBD2. Unmatched junction bases numbered 9, after V lost 1 base and J lost 3 bases. The germline V gene has CDR1 SGHAT and CDR2 FQNNGV. This CDR3 comprises 16 residues. The CDR3 here is CASSLAPAGTFYEQYF. As DNA, the CDR3 is TGTGCCAGCAGCTTAGCTCCAGCGGGAACGTTCTACGAGCAGTACTTC.

The chain employs TRBV7-9 and TRBJ2-5; tentatively, D is TRBD1 or TRBD2 (5 bases each). Trimming pared 5 bases from V and 1 base from J, leaving 14 bases between. This CDR3 is built from 15 residues. Germline V CDR1 and CDR2: SEHNR, FQNEAQ (reference sequence). CDR3 protein: CASSLVEGLQETQYF. For the CDR3, the DNA is TGTGCCAGCAGCCTCGTAGAGGGGCTCCAAGAGACCCAGTACTTC.

This clonotype has only one observation. One base away lies a much larger clone, so this may be a sequencing read error. This chain joins TRBV9 and TRBJ2-2, with a tentative D call TRBD1 (6 bases). This CDR3 has 17 amino acids. Between the trimmed V and J ends, which lost 6 bases and 4 bases, there was a span of 22 bases. Germline V lookup: CDR1 SGDLS, CDR2 YYNGEE. CDR3 DNA: TGTGCCAGCATCCCAGGGGATGGCGGAGACGCCACCGGGGAGCTGTTTTTT. It specifies CASIPGDGGDATGELFF.

There are a few counts of this clonotype. The chain couples TRBV5-1 to TRBJ2-5; no clear D. V was cut by 2 bases and J by 2 bases, with 7 bases left in between. The CDR3 is 13 amino acids. The germline V gene encodes CDR1 SGHRS and CDR2 YFSETQ. Written as DNA, the CDR3 is TGCGCCAGCAGCTTAGACATGCAAGAGACCCAGTACTTC. Its translation is CASSLDMQETQYF.

This clonotype was observed at least ten times. V and J are TRBV7-9 and TRBJ2-2, with TRBD1 identical over 8 bases. The CDR3 runs to 14 residues. CDR1 and CDR2 from the germline V gene are SEHNR and FQNEAQ (reference sequence). The V segment lost 6 bases and the J segment 5 bases; nucleotides outside the gene matches: 5. CDR3 sequence: CASRRTGKTGELFF. The CDR3 DNA reads as TGTGCCAGCAGGCGGACAGGGAAAACCGGGGAGCTGTTTTTT.

This clonotype has just a few counts. The V gene is TRBV30, the J gene TRBJ2-2, with D hard to call. Germline loops: CDR1 GTSNPN, CDR2 SVGIG (reference sequence). V lost 5 bases to trimming and J lost 6 bases, with 10 bases between them. The CDR3 length is 12 residues. DNA for the CDR3: TGTGCCTGGGGGTATGCGTCCGGGGAGCTGTTTTTT. It yields the protein CAWGYASGELFF.

There are many counts of this clonotype. The CDR3 DNA reads TGTGCCAGCAGCTTAGACATTGGGGTTTACAATGAGCAGTTCTTC. Its translation is CASSLDIGVYNEQFF. The rearrangement links TRBV7-2 to TRBJ2-1; D remains ambiguous. This CDR3 is built from 15 residues. The V gene lost 1 base and the J gene lost 4 bases, with 11 bases spanning the gap. Germline CDR1 reads SGHTA; CDR2 reads FQGNSA.

This clonotype was observed a few times. The chain couples TRBV30 to TRBJ2-2, with unresolved D. V dropped 0 bases and J dropped 0 bases, with 5 bases sitting between them. Germline loops: CDR1 GTSNPN, CDR2 SVGIG (reference sequence). The CDR3 covers 14 residues. CDR3 coding DNA: TGTGCCTGGAGTGTGGGCTCGAACACCGGGGAGCTGTTTTTT. Encoded protein: CAWSVGSNTGELFF.

CDR3 sequence: CASSSQTGGFIEETQYF. DNA of the CDR3: TGTGCCAGCAGCTCGCAGACAGGGGGGTTTATTGAGGAGACCCAGTACTTC. The chain employs TRBV7-9 and TRBJ2-5, with 9 bases that match TRBD1. V lost 4 bases and J lost 5; bases outside the gene matches: 14. In germline, CDR1 is SEHNR, CDR2 FQNEAQ (reference sequence). This CDR3 is 17 amino acids long.

As for this clonotype: This sequence may be a read error, since a much larger clone differs from it by one base. The CDR3 ends on some other residue instead of the conserved phenylalanine or tryptophan, so this is likely a read error. The CDR3: CSVDGGIEAFY. The CDR3 coding sequence is TGCAGCGTTGACGGGGGGATCGAAGCTTTCTAT. V gene TRBV29-1 combines with J gene TRBJ1-1, with D perhaps matching TRBD1 (5 bases). V lost 3 bases to trimming and J lost 8 bases, with 10 bases between them. Germline V gene lookup returns CDR1 SQVTM and CDR2 ANQGSEA. CDR3 length equals 11 residues.

This clonotype appeared a single time. The V and J genes are TRBV7-3 and TRBJ2-7; no reliable D call. CDR3 size: 13 residues. The V end was cut by 7 bases, the J end by 2 bases, with 12 bases between. Germline V lookup: CDR1 SGHTA, CDR2 FQGTGA. The CDR3 loop is CASKDGRTYEQYF. CDR3 DNA: TGTGCCAGCAAAGACGGAAGGACCTACGAGCAGTACTTC.

Note on this clonotype: A much larger clone differs from this one at a single base, so this may be a read error. The rearrangement joins TRBV20-1 to TRBJ2-5; 7 bases map to TRBD1. Germline V CDR1 and CDR2: DFQATT, SNEGSKA (reference sequence). CDR3 size: 14 residues. CDR3 bases: TGCAGTTCTAGAGATACGGACAGGAAGGAGACCCAGTACTTC. It codes for CSSRDTDRKETQYF.

This clonotype was counted a few times. The genes are TRBV3-1 and TRBJ2-3, with TRBD1 matching 9 bases. This CDR3 spans 15 amino acids. Germline V gives CDR1 LGHDT, CDR2 YNNKEL (reference sequence). Trimming removed 4 bases from V and 6 bases from J; junction bases left unmatched: 8. This CDR3 reads CASSPRDRALDTQYF. CDR3 coding DNA: TGTGCCAGCAGCCCCCGGGACAGGGCTCTTGATACGCAGTATTTT.

This clonotype appeared many times. The V and J genes are TRBV6-5 and TRBJ2-7, with no clear D. From germline, CDR1 is MNHEY and CDR2 SVGAGI. The CDR3 runs 14 residues. V was shortened by 0 bases and J by 3 bases, with 9 bases between the two germline ends. CDR3 DNA: TGTGCCAGCAGTTACTCGACGGGCGGCTACGAGCAGTACTTC. It specifies CASSYSTGGYEQYF.

This clonotype was seen many times. The gene calls are TRBV30 and TRBJ2-7, with 9 nucleotides matching TRBD1. CDR3 length: 14 amino acids. V lost 3 bases and J lost 5; bases outside the gene matches: 8. Germline V lookup: CDR1 GTSNPN, CDR2 SVGIG (reference sequence). The CDR3 is CAWSRTGGADEQYF. CDR3 DNA sequence: TGTGCCTGGAGCAGAACAGGGGGCGCGGACGAGCAGTACTTC.

At least ten counts were recorded for this clonotype. J is TRBJ2-3 and V is TRBV12-3 or TRBV12-4, with 9 positions matching TRBD2. The ends lost 7 bases at V and 4 bases at J; junction bases unmatched: 9. The CDR3 extends over 15 amino acids. The CDR3 sequence: CASNPAGGPADTQYF. In DNA, the CDR3 is TGTGCCAGCAACCCTGCGGGGGGGCCTGCAGATACGCAGTATTTT.

This clonotype was seen many times. The chain is built from TRBV7-6 and TRBJ1-1; the match to TRBD1 covers 7 bases. CDR3 size: 14 residues. The germline gives CDR1 SGHVS, CDR2 FNYEAQ. V lost 1 base to trimming and J lost 4 bases; unmatched junction nucleotides: 3. This CDR3 reads CASSLGQGSTEAFF. The CDR3 DNA reads as TGTGCCAGCAGCTTAGGACAGGGAAGCACTGAAGCTTTCTTT.

This clonotype showed up just a few times. CDR3 nucleotide sequence: TGTGCCAGCAGTCTTATTGGGGAAAAACTGTTTTTT. Its protein is CASSLIGEKLFF. The chain is built from TRBV27 and TRBJ1-4; no clear D gene. Trimming took 5 bases from V and 8 from J, leaving 9 bases between them. The CDR3 runs 12 residues. The germline gives CDR1 MNHEY, CDR2 SMNVEV (reference sequence).

This clonotype came up many times. The rearrangement joins TRBV7-2 to TRBJ1-1; 8 bases match TRBD1. Germline CDR1 is SGHTA and CDR2 is FQGNSA. The CDR3 is 15 residues long. With 1 base clipped from V and 6 bases from J, the junction kept 7 bases outside the gene matches. The CDR3 DNA follows: TGTGCCAGCAGCTTAGATTCGGCAGGGGGCGCTGAAGCTTTCTTT. Encoded protein: CASSLDSAGGAEAFF.

Worth noting for this clonotype: A clone one base away is much larger, so this may be a read error. The V gene is TRBV7-9, the J gene TRBJ2-3; tentative D call: TRBD1 (8 bases). CDR3 length: 17 amino acids. Germline V CDR1 and CDR2: SEHNR, FQNEAQ (reference sequence). V was cut by 3 bases and J by 9 bases, with 25 bases left in between. CDR3 amino acids: CASSFSGGFAGEDTQYF. The CDR3 region has the DNA TGTGCCAGCAGCTTTTCAGGGGGCTTCGCGGGAGAGGACACGCAGTATTTT.

This clonotype occurred many times. The V and J genes are TRBV28 and TRBJ2-7; D possibly corresponds to TRBD2 (5 bases). The germline gives CDR1 MDHEN, CDR2 SYDVKM. CDR3 size: 15 residues. V was clipped by 7 bases and J by 3 bases, with 19 bases between them. The CDR3 reads CASTYLIARGYEQYF. DNA for the CDR3: TGTGCCAGCACCTACCTCATTGCCCGGGGCTACGAGCAGTACTTC.

This clonotype was detected many times. The chain recombines TRBV20-1 with TRBJ2-7; 14 bases are shared with TRBD2. The CDR3 length is 15 residues. Germline CDR1 reads DFQATT; CDR2 reads SNEGSKA (reference sequence). The J segment lost 6 bases and the V segment lost 3 bases, leaving 7 bases of the junction unmatched. Written as DNA, the CDR3 is TGCAGTGCTAGCGCGTTTGGACTAGCGGGAGGCGAGCAGTACTTC. It is translated as CSASAFGLAGGEQYF.

This clonotype occurred once. Being one base from a much bigger clone, this may be a read error. The J gene is TRBJ1-1, the V gene TRBV7-6; D ambiguous. V lost 1 base, J lost 0 bases, and 6 bases lay in between. The CDR3 has 14 residues. Germline CDR1 and CDR2: SGHVS and FNYEAQ. CDR3 DNA sequence: TGTGCCAGCAGCTTAGATACCATGAACACTGAAGCTTTCTTT. Protein sequence: CASSLDTMNTEAFF.

Remarks on this clonotype: A read error may explain this, as a much larger clone is one base away. The conserved phenylalanine or tryptophan is not found at the CDR3 terminus, so this likely reflects a read error. The chain is built from TRBV4-1 and TRBJ2-3; 7 bases map to TRBD1. This CDR3 contains 17 residues. CDR1 is MGHRA, CDR2 YSYEKL, per germline. Trimming removed 0 bases from V and 0 bases from J; junction bases left unmatched: 6. The CDR3 region has the DNA TGCGCCAGCAGCCAAGAAGGGGGCCACATTAGCACAGATACGCAGTATTCT. Amino acid sequence: CASSQEGGHISTDTQYS.

This clonotype was counted many times. The genes are TRBV7-2 and TRBJ2-5; 7 nucleotides agree with TRBD1. The J segment lost 0 bases and the V segment lost 5 bases, leaving 18 bases of the junction unmatched. The germline gives CDR1 SGHTA, CDR2 FQGNSA. The CDR3 sequence is 19 residues long. In DNA form, the CDR3 reads TGTGCCAGCAGCCCTACAACAGGGGAGTGGGCCTACTACCAAGAGACCCAGTACTTC. Translated, it gives CASSPTTGEWAYYQETQYF.

Only a few counts were recorded for this clonotype. This chain uses TRBV20-1 with TRBJ2-1; 13 nucleotides match TRBD2. Germline V gene data show CDR1 as DFQATT and CDR2 as SNEGSKA (reference sequence). J gave up 8 bases and V 5 bases, and 9 bases lay outside the gene matches. The CDR3 is 15 residues long. The CDR3 region is CSAGRTSGSWDEQFF. CDR3 DNA sequence: TGCAGTGCTGGCCGGACTAGCGGGAGTTGGGATGAGCAGTTCTTC.

In regard to this clonotype: This may arise from a read error, as a much more abundant clone is one base away. The V and J genes are TRBV7-9 and TRBJ1-6, with TRBD1 as a possible D gene (6 bases). The germline CDR1 and CDR2 sequences are SEHNR and FQNEAQ (reference sequence). The ends were cut back, 4 bases at V and 18 bases at J, with 22 bases in the middle. The CDR3 contains 14 residues. The CDR3 reads CASSSEETVGGHHF. In nucleotides, the CDR3 is TGTGCCAGCAGCTCAGAGGAGACCGTGGGGGGGCACCACTTT.

This clonotype showed up many times. The chain combines TRBV13 with TRBJ2-3; 9 bases agree with TRBD1. The germline CDR1 and CDR2 sequences are PRHDT and FYEKMQ (reference sequence). V was pared by 3 bases and J by 0 bases, with 7 bases of the junction left unmatched. The CDR3 is 17 residues long. The CDR3 nucleotides read TGTGCCAGCAGCTTCCTGACGGACAGGGGAAGCACAGATACGCAGTATTTT. As protein: CASSFLTDRGSTDTQYF. Combining the CDR3 with reference TRBV13 and TRBJ2-3 gives the whole variable domain AAGVIQSPRHLIKEKRETATLKCYPIPRHDTVYWYQQGPGQDPQFLISFYEKMQSDKGSIPDRFSAQQFSDYHSELNMSSLELGDSALYFCASSFLTDRGSTDTQYFGPGTRLTVL.

This clonotype was found many times. CDR3 nucleotide sequence: TGTGCCAGCAGCACCGAGATCCGACTAGCGGGGGGGCCCGTTGCCGATACGCAGTATTTT. This codes for CASSTEIRLAGGPVADTQYF. This chain joins TRBV5-4 and TRBJ2-3; 14 nucleotides align to TRBD2. Germline V gene data show CDR1 as SGHNT and CDR2 as YYREEE (reference sequence). The CDR3 covers 20 residues. J was trimmed by 6 bases and V by 4 bases; bases with no gene match: 19. Drawing the rest from reference TRBV5-4 and TRBJ2-3, the complete variable domain is ETGVTQSPTHLIKTRGQQVTLRCSSQSGHNTVSWYQQALGQGPQFIFQYYREEENGRGNFPPRFSGLQFPNYSSELNVNALELDDSALYLCASSTEIRLAGGPVADTQYFGPGTRLTVL.

This clonotype was recorded many times. The CDR3 nucleotides read TGTGCCAGCAGCCCCGTCAGGACGGTCTACTACGAGCAGTACTTC. It yields the protein CASSPVRTVYYEQYF. V usage is TRBV7-2 and J usage is TRBJ2-7; D is undetermined. The CDR3 has 15 residues. The ends were cut back, 5 bases at V and 3 bases at J, with 17 bases in the middle. Germline CDR1 and CDR2: SGHTA and FQGNSA.

This clonotype was seen at least ten times. The chain couples TRBV25-1 to TRBJ2-7; D remains ambiguous. CDR1 and CDR2 (germline): MGHDK, SYGVNS. The CDR3 has 15 amino acids. Trimming took 0 bases from V and 2 from J, leaving 11 bases between them. CDR3 DNA: TGTGCCAGCAGTGAATACGGCTATGAGGCCTACGAGCAGTACTTC. It yields the protein CASSEYGYEAYEQYF.

In regard to this clonotype: A read error may be the cause here, since a much bigger clone is one base away. The chain combines TRBV4-1 with TRBJ2-7, with 10 positions matching TRBD2. The V and J ends lost 1 base and 4 bases, in that order; junction bases with no gene match: 4. Germline CDR1 is MGHRA and CDR2 is YSYEKL. The CDR3 has 15 residues. CDR3 in amino acids: CASSQVLAGEYEQYF. CDR3 bases: TGCGCCAGCAGCCAAGTGCTAGCGGGAGAGTACGAGCAGTACTTC.